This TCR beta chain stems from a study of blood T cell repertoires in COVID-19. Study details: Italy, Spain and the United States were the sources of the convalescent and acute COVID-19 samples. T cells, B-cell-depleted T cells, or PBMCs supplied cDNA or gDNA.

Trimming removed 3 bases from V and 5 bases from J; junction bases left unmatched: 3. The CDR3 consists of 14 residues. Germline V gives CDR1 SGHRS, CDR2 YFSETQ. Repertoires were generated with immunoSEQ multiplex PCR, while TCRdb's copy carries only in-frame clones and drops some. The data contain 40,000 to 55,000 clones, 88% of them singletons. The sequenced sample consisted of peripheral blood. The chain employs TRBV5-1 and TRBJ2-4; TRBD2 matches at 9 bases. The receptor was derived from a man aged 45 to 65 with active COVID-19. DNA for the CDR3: TGCGCCAGCAGCTGGGGGACTAGCCAAAACATTCAGTACTTC. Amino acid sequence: CASSWGTSQNIQYF.